This T cell receptor beta chain derives from a study of cytotoxic CD8 clonotypes in ibrutinib-treated CLL. On the study more broadly: For this cohort, patients were about a dozen relapsed/refractory and roughly 14 treatment-naive, while fewer than 18 were IGHV unmutated.

The germline V gene has CDR1 SNHLY and CDR2 FYNNEI. V was pared by 4 bases and J by 3 bases, with 10 bases between. The CDR3 sequence is 14 residues long. Here immunoSEQ multiplex PCR was the method, and the copy in TCRdb shows in-frame clones only, minus some. The data hold some 120,000 clones, with 58% observed a single time. Sequenced material: PBMCs, taken after 24 months of ibrutinib treatment. The receptor was derived from a human donor with chronic lymphocytic leukemia. The V call is TRBV2, the J call TRBJ1-5; no definite D call. As DNA, the CDR3 is TGTGCCAGCAGTGTAGGCCGGAACAATCAGCCCCAGCATTTT. This encodes CASSVGRNNQPQHF.